This T cell receptor beta chain was sequenced for a study of T cell clonotyping in hematopoietic cell transplantation. The germline CDR1 and CDR2 sequences are MNHNY and SVGAGI (reference sequence). The V end lost 6 bases, the J end lost 8 bases, and 16 bases lay between the germline ends. There are 14 residues in the CDR3. The table came from immunoSEQ multiplex PCR; TCRdb's copy has only in-frame clones and leaves some out. The sample holds 28,000 or so clones, approximately 96% seen once. The chain is built from TRBV6-6 and TRBJ1-4; D is ambiguous. Sequencing was done on a sample of peripheral blood mononuclear cells. This receptor was identified in a man aged 45 to 65 in good health. Some clones in this sample may be carry-over from other donors' samples. This CDR3 is CASRTTTVPEKLFF. In DNA form, the CDR3 reads TGTGCCAGCAGAACAACGACGGTACCCGAAAAACTGTTTTTT.